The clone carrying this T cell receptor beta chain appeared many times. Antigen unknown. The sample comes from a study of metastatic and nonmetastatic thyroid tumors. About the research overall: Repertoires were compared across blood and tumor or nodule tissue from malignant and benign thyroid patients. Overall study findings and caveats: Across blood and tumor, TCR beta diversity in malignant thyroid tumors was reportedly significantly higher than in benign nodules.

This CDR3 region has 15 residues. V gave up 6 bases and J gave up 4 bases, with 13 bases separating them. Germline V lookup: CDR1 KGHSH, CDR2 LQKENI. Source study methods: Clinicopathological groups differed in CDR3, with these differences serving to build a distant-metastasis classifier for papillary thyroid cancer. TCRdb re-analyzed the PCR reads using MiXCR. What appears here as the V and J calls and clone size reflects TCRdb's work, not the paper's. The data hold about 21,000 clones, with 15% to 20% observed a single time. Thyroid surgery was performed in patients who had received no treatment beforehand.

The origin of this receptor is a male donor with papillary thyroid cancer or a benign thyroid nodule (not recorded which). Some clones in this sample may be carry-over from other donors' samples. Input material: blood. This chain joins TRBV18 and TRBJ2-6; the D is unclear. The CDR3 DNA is TGTGCCAGCTCGACATCCTTAGGAGGGGCCAACGTCCTGACTTTC. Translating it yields CASSTSLGGANVLTF.